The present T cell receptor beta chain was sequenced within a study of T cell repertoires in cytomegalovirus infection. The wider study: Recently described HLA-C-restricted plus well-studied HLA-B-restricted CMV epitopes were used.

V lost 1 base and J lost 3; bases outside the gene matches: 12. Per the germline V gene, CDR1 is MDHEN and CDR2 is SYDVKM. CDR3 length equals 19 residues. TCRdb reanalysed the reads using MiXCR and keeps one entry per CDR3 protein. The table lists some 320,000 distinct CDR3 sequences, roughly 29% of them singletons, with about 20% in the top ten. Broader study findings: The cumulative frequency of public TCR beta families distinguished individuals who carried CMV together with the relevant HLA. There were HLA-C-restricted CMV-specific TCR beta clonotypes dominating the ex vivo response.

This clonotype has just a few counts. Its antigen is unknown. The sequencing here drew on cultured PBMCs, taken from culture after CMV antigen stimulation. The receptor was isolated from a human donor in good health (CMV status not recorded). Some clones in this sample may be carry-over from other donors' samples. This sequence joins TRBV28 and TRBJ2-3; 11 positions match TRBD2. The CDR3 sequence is CASSLSPLLTSGTTDTQYF. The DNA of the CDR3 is TGTGCCAGCAGTTTATCCCCCCTGTTGACTAGCGGGACAACAGATACGCAGTATTTT. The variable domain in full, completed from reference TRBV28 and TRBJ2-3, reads DVKVTQSSRYLVKRTGEKVFLECVQDMDHENMFWYRQDPGLGLRLIYFSYDVKMKEKGDIPEGYSVSREKKERFSLILESASTNQTSMYLCASSLSPLLTSGTTDTQYFGPGTRLTVL.